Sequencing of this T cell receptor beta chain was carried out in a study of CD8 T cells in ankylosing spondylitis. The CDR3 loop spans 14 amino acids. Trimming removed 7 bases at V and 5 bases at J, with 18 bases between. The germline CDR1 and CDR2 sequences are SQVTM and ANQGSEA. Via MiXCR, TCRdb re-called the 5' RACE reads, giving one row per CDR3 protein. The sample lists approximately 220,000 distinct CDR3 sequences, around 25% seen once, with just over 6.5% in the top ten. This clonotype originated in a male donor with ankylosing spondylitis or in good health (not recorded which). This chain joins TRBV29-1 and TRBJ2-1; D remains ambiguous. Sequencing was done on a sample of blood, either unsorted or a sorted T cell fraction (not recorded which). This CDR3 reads CSGGRSLSDNEQFF. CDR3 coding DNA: TGCAGCGGTGGCCGGAGCCTCTCAGACAATGAGCAGTTCTTC.